This T cell receptor (beta chain) was profiled in a study of cytomegalovirus exposure and HLA in healthy donors. Study results and limitations: Diagnosis of cytomegalovirus status made by the classifier reportedly showed high specificity and sensitivity. Later examination showed HLA-associated TCR beta chains had greater clonal expansion than equally common others. A few chains linked to CMV were shown in vitro to be specific for CMV antigens. For most TCR sequences rarity was the rule, although some public TCRs occurred in many donors.

The table lists this clone with a count of one. Its antigen remains unknown. 13 Jbeta primers and 60 Vbeta primers were used for the PCR. Sequencing was performed with immunoSEQ multiplex PCR; in TCRdb, only in-frame clones are kept and a portion is missing. This sample has 110,000 to 150,000 clones, with 84% found just once. This CDR3 is 16 amino acids long. Germline CDR1 and CDR2: SGHNT and YYREEE (reference sequence). J gave up 8 bases and V 3 bases, and 9 bases lay outside the gene matches. This TCR derives from a boy aged 2 to 10 in good health and CMV-seronegative. The V and J genes are TRBV5-4 and TRBJ1-6; 9 bases map to TRBD1. What was sequenced was PBMCs. This chain's CDR3 is CASSSPGTGSDSPLHF. In nucleotides, the CDR3 is TGTGCCAGCAGCTCGCCCGGGACAGGGAGTGATTCACCCCTCCACTTT.